This is a list of T cell receptor beta chains from one sample in a study of T cells in localized non-small cell lung cancer. TCRdb's table, derived via immunoSEQ multiplex PCR, lists solely in-frame clones and lacks some. Seen here are under 6,000 clones, approximately 80% observed once, and the top ten hold about three fifths. Specimen: peripheral blood mononuclear cells, collected before any cancer treatment. The receptors derive from a female donor older than 55 with stage II lung adenocarcinoma. CDR3s include the opening cysteine and the closing phenylalanine or tryptophan. Each record gives: V gene, CDR3 length, D gene, J gene, CDR3 protein. D genes are given only for firm matches.

>TRBV7-9|17|NA|TRBJ2-1
CASSPRTGASSYNEQFF
>TRBV9|15|TRBD1|TRBJ1-4
CASSMTGGANEKLFF
>TRBV7-2|13|TRBD2|TRBJ2-1
CASRGLVRDEQFF
>TRBV2|13|NA|TRBJ1-1
CSNGGPLNTEAFF
>TRBV4-1|17|TRBD2|TRBJ2-1
CASSQVEAGSTYNEQFF
>TRBV2|14|NA|TRBJ1-2
CASSGGGSNYGYTF
>TRBV25-1|13|NA|TRBJ2-2
CASSEQDTGELFF
>TRBV27|15|NA|TRBJ2-1
CASSYKLERGPSMFF
>TRBV10-1|12|NA|TRBJ2-1
CASSESTNEQFF
>TRBV5-4|14|NA|TRBJ2-7
CATRTPGATYEQYF
>TRBV4-2|16|NA|TRBJ2-1
CASSQDRKRVYNEQFF
>TRBV14|13|NA|TRBJ2-5
CASSQTGGETQYF
>TRBV5-1|15|TRBD1|TRBJ1-1
CASSWGTGGTGEAFF
>TRBV5-4|14|NA|TRBJ1-2
CASSLDGINYGYTF
>TRBV7-3|13|TRBD1|TRBJ1-1
CASSPGQEAKAFF
>TRBV28|11|NA|TRBJ1-5
CASDGGEPQHF
>TRBV7-9|14|NA|TRBJ1-2
CASSSIQGLYGYTF
>TRBV6-1|14|TRBD1|TRBJ1-5
CASSDGQEFNPQHF
>TRBV28|15|NA|TRBJ1-3
CASSLWRGSGNTIYF
>TRBV18|15|NA|TRBJ1-6
CASSPEGAPISPLHF
>TRBV25-1|14|NA|TRBJ1-6
CASTSGSGVSPLHF
>TRBV6-1|14|TRBD1|TRBJ1-4
CASSLGQGNEKLFF
>TRBV2|15|NA|TRBJ2-2
CASSSGTPNTGELFF
>TRBV2|14|TRBD2|TRBJ2-7
CASTPTSGAYEQYF
>TRBV6-5|14|NA|NA
CASSYSGEADTQHF
>TRBV28|15|NA|TRBJ1-4
CASSAEVNLGEKLFF
>TRBV23-1|14|TRBD1|TRBJ1-2
CASSGEQGQSGYTF
>TRBV9|16|NA|TRBJ1-3
CASSVGGGASGNTIYF
>TRBV5-8|14|NA|TRBJ1-1
CASTIGRQNTEAFF
>TRBV9|16|NA|TRBJ2-1
CASSPGGALSYNEQFF
>TRBV18|14|NA|TRBJ2-1
CASSPRQRDNEQFF
>TRBV14|15|TRBD1|TRBJ2-1
CASSRRQGSYNEQFF
>TRBV6-8|14|TRBD1|TRBJ2-1
CASRSGGAIDEQFF
>TRBV20-1|11|NA|TRBJ1-2
CSASGGEGYTF
>TRBV19|18|NA|TRBJ1-5
CASSTDRSERYSNQPQHF
>TRBV19|12|NA|TRBJ1-2
CASTLGVNGYTF
>TRBV27|14|NA|TRBJ1-1
CASSRQGWDTEAFF